This TCR beta chain is drawn from a study of shared clonotypes between healthy human individuals. Regarding this clone: Antigen: not known.

The assay was immunoSEQ multiplex PCR, and TCRdb's table has in-frame clones only and misses some. The table has roughly 2.6 million clones, roughly nine tenths seen once. V shed 6 bases and J 3 bases; nucleotides not matched to a gene: 7. Germline loops: CDR1 LNHDA, CDR2 SQIVND (reference sequence). The CDR3 consists of 14 residues. Whole-study findings and limits: Incompleteness in sorted-subset sequencing, despite large depth, was shown by rarefaction. The study generally estimated greater richness for naive than memory subsets.

The sample consisted of naive CD4+ T cells sorted from blood. As to subset: CD45RA+ positively selected. This chain joins TRBV19 and TRBJ2-7, with 8 bases identical to TRBD1. The clonotype comes from a man aged 18 to 29 in good health. CDR3: CASRAGQGVYEQYF. The CDR3 DNA reads TGTGCCAGTAGGGCCGGACAGGGCGTCTACGAGCAGTACTTC.